The 22 T cell receptor beta chains given below trace back to one sample, sequenced in a study of CD8 T cells in ankylosing spondylitis. Findings of the study overall: Blood of patients with ankylosing spondylitis appeared to be characterized by a TCR beta motif of several highly homologous variants.

For these TCRs, the target antigens are not known. TCRdb re-called the 5' RACE reads through MiXCR, storing one row per CDR3 protein. The sample consists of some 330,000 distinct CDR3 sequences, less than 9.5% of them appearing once. The sequencing sample was made of blood, either unsorted or a sorted T cell fraction (not recorded which). The receptors shown here come from a male donor with ankylosing spondylitis.

The V and J genes are TRBV20-1 and TRBJ1-5, with 7 positions matching TRBD1. The CDR3 runs 16 residues. Germline V gene lookup returns CDR1 DFQATT and CDR2 SNEGSKA (reference sequence). Trimming took 0 bases from V and 6 from J; bases not matched to a gene: 11. CDR3 DNA: TGCAGTGCTAGAGATCAGGGCAGGGGGGGTGGTCAGCCCCAGCATTTT. It specifies CSARDQGRGGGQPQHF.

The CDR3 region has the DNA TGTGCCACCAGTGAACGACAGGCGAGCACAGATACGCAGTATTTT. Protein sequence: CATSERQASTDTQYF. The chain recombines TRBV24-1 with TRBJ2-3; weak D call: TRBD1 (6 bases). CDR1 and CDR2 from the germline V gene are KGHDR and SFDVKD. This CDR3 is 15 amino acids long. The V end lost 4 bases, the J end lost 0 bases, and 10 bases lay between the germline ends.

The gene calls are TRBV9 and TRBJ2-5, with D perhaps matching TRBD1 (6 bases). Germline V gene sequence: CDR1 SGDLS, CDR2 YYNGEE. V was trimmed by 2 bases and J by 2 bases, leaving 13 bases between them. This CDR3 has 15 amino acids. CDR3 sequence: CASSVRQAPQETQYF. CDR3 in DNA: TGTGCCAGCAGCGTTAGACAGGCTCCACAAGAGACCCAGTACTTC.

The chain carries TRBV11-3 and TRBJ2-7; 9 bases line up with TRBD2. CDR3 length: 14 amino acids. J lost 4 bases, V lost 5 bases, and 6 bases had no gene match. The germline gives CDR1 SGHNT, CDR2 YENEEA. DNA for the CDR3: TGTGCCAGCAGCCTAAGCGGGAGGTGGTACGAGCAGTACTTC. Its translation: CASSLSGRWYEQYF. Drawing the rest from reference TRBV11-3 and TRBJ2-7, the complete variable domain is EAGVVQSPRYKIIEKKQPVAFWCNPISGHNTLYWYLQNLGQGPELLIRYENEEAVDDSQLPKDRFSAERLKGVDSTLKIQPAELGDSAVYLCASSLSGRWYEQYFGPGTRLTVT.

In its sample, this clonotype was seen a few times. J is TRBJ1-2 and V is TRBV20-1; 7 nucleotides agree with TRBD1. CDR3 length equals 14 residues. V was pared by 3 bases and J by 6 bases, with 10 bases of the junction left unmatched. Germline loops: CDR1 DFQATT, CDR2 SNEGSKA (reference sequence). The CDR3 DNA sequence: TGCAGTGCTAGGAGGTTAGGGGGCGACGATGGCTACACCTTC. Its translation: CSARRLGGDDGYTF.

This clonotype appeared many times. V and J are TRBV3-1 and TRBJ1-5; 7 bases fit TRBD1. The CDR3 is 14 residues long. V lost 1 base to trimming and J lost 4 bases; unmatched junction nucleotides: 1. Germline assignment: CDR1 LGHDT and CDR2 YNNKEL (reference sequence). CDR3 DNA: TGTGCCAGCAGCCAAGCAGGGGGGAATCAGCCCCAGCATTTT. Encoded protein: CASSQAGGNQPQHF.

This rearrangement joins TRBV5-1 to TRBJ1-5, with unresolved D. CDR1 is SGHRS, CDR2 YFSETQ, per germline. Trimming cost V 0 bases and J 7 bases, with 14 bases left between them. The length of the CDR3 is 15 residues. In nucleotides, the CDR3 is TGCGCCAGCAGCTTGGGTGGGTCTGTGGCGCAGCCCCAGCATTTT. Protein sequence: CASSLGGSVAQPQHF.

This clonotype was detected many times. V and J are TRBV3-1 and TRBJ2-7; 12 bases map to TRBD2. Germline-derived CDR1 and CDR2 are LGHDT and YNNKEL (reference sequence). V shed 5 bases and J 6 bases; nucleotides not matched to a gene: 8. The length of the CDR3 is 15 residues. The CDR3 DNA reads TGTGCCAGCAGCAGGGTCGAGACTAGCGGGAGCGAGCAGTACTTC. Amino acid sequence: CASSRVETSGSEQYF.

The rearrangement joins TRBV11-3 to TRBJ2-1; 12 nucleotides agree with TRBD2. CDR3 size: 16 residues. The V segment lost 5 bases and the J segment 3 bases; nucleotides outside the gene matches: 5. Germline assignment: CDR1 SGHNT and CDR2 YENEEA. The CDR3 DNA sequence: TGTGCCAGCAGCGTACCTAGCGGGAGGGGCTACAATGAGCAGTTCTTC. This encodes CASSVPSGRGYNEQFF. Drawing the rest from reference TRBV11-3 and TRBJ2-1, the complete variable domain is EAGVVQSPRYKIIEKKQPVAFWCNPISGHNTLYWYLQNLGQGPELLIRYENEEAVDDSQLPKDRFSAERLKGVDSTLKIQPAELGDSAVYLCASSVPSGRGYNEQFFGPGTRLTVL.

Many counts were recorded for this clonotype. This chain joins TRBV7-9 and TRBJ1-1, with a weak D call TRBD1 (5 bases). Trimming took off 5 bases at V and 8 bases at J, with 15 bases between the two ends. Germline V gene lookup returns CDR1 SEHNR and CDR2 FQNEAQ (reference sequence). The CDR3 totals 13 residues. In DNA, the CDR3 is TGTGCCAGCAGCCTTGGGGGGATCTCCGAAGCTTTCTTT. Amino acids: CASSLGGISEAFF.

The chain recombines TRBV12-5 with TRBJ1-2; D call uncertain. CDR3 length: 14 residues. The V and J ends lost 2 bases and 2 bases respectively, with 9 bases between them. Germline V gene data show CDR1 as LGHNT and CDR2 as FRNRAP. The CDR3 sequence: CASGLTVLNYGYTF. In DNA, the CDR3 is TGTGCTAGTGGTTTGACAGTGCTCAACTATGGCTACACCTTC. The full variable domain, completed using reference TRBV12-5 and TRBJ1-2, is DARVTQTPRHKVTEMGQEVTMRCQPILGHNTVFWYRQTMMQGLELLAYFRNRAPLDDSGMPKDRFSAEMPDATLATLKIQPSEPRDSAVYFCASGLTVLNYGYTFGSGTRLTVV.

The sample holds many counts of this clonotype. This sequence joins TRBV21-1 and TRBJ2-6. TRBV21-1 constitutes a pseudogene. This CDR3 is built from 18 residues. DNA of the CDR3: TGTGCCAGCAGCAAAGGAAGCGTTTCGCTCTCTGGGGCCAACGTCCTGACTTTC. Encoded protein: CASSKGSVSLSGANVLTF.

This clonotype appeared a few times. The J gene is TRBJ2-4, the V gene TRBV11-2; possible D gene TRBD1, 5 bases. This CDR3 has 15 amino acids. Germline CDR1 reads SGHAT; CDR2 reads FQNNGV. V was clipped by 4 bases and J by 6 bases, with 16 bases between them. CDR3 DNA sequence: TGTGCCAGCAGCTGGGGCGCAGGGTATGGAAACATTCAGTACTTC. This encodes CASSWGAGYGNIQYF.

This sequence joins TRBV4-1 and TRBJ2-3, with no clear D. The CDR3 runs 15 residues. CDR1 and CDR2 (germline): MGHRA, YSYEKL. Trimming removed 7 bases from V and 0 bases from J, with 14 bases in between. As DNA, the CDR3 is TGCGCCAGCAAAGAAATCCGGGCCAGCACAGATACGCAGTATTTT. Translating it yields CASKEIRASTDTQYF.

This clonotype was found many times. The chain links TRBV12-3 or TRBV12-4 to TRBJ2-7, with 12 bases fitting TRBD2. This CDR3 region has 16 residues. Trimming cost V 6 bases and J 7 bases; bases outside gene matches: 13. The CDR3, as DNA: TGTGCCAGCAGCTTCAGTAGACTAGCGGGAGTGTGGGAGCAGTACTTC. It is translated as CASSFSRLAGVWEQYF.

This clonotype has only a few counts. The J gene is TRBJ2-1, the V gene TRBV4-1, with D tentatively TRBD1 (7 bases). The CDR3 has 15 residues. With 0 bases removed from V and 10 bases from J, the gap between germline ends came to 16 bases. Germline V CDR1 and CDR2: MGHRA, YSYEKL. The CDR3 spells CASSQDPGGLPEQFF. CDR3 nucleotide sequence: TGCGCCAGCAGCCAAGACCCAGGGGGGCTTCCAGAGCAGTTCTTC.

This chain links TRBV12-3 or TRBV12-4 with TRBJ1-4; 9 positions agree with TRBD1. J gave up 3 bases and V 10 bases, and 9 bases lay outside the gene matches. This CDR3 spans 15 amino acids. CDR3 sequence reads: CATRPGTGSNEKLFF. Here the CDR3 DNA reads TGTGCCACCCGACCCGGGACAGGGTCTAATGAAAAACTGTTTTTT.

This clonotype was seen only a few times. The CDR3 DNA sequence: TGTGCCAGCTCACGGACACAGGGGTTGAAGGAAAAACTGTTTTTT. Its translation is CASSRTQGLKEKLFF. This sequence joins TRBV18 and TRBJ1-4; 7 bases are shared with TRBD1. Looked up from germline, CDR1 is KGHSH and CDR2 is LQKENI. Germline trimming cut 4 bases from V and 8 bases from J; bases unmatched to any gene: 10. This CDR3 spans 15 amino acids.

In its sample, this clonotype was seen a few times. The J gene is TRBJ2-1, the V gene TRBV19; no definite D call. Looked up from germline, CDR1 is LNHDA and CDR2 is SQIVND (reference sequence). Trimming pared 3 bases from V and 3 bases from J, leaving 12 bases between. The CDR3 sequence is 15 residues long. The CDR3, as DNA: TGTGCCAGTAGTATCCGGGTCAACGGCTACAATGAGCAGTTCTTC. It translates to CASSIRVNGYNEQFF.

This clonotype was counted a few times. The rearrangement uses TRBV12-3 or TRBV12-4 and TRBJ2-5; D gene ambiguous. Trimming took off 6 bases at V and 4 bases at J, with 15 bases between the two ends. This CDR3 is 14 amino acids long. CDR3 loop: CASSQDVGLETQYF. CDR3 DNA: TGTGCCAGCAGCCAAGATGTGGGGTTAGAGACCCAGTACTTC.

The CDR3 loop is CASSAFSGPAYGYTF. The CDR3 DNA is TGTGCCAGCAGCGCCTTCTCGGGCCCAGCCTATGGCTACACCTTC. The genes are TRBV9 and TRBJ1-2; unclear D gene. This CDR3 comprises 15 residues. Per the germline V gene, CDR1 is SGDLS and CDR2 is YYNGEE. V was pared by 3 bases and J by 4 bases, with 16 bases between.

This clonotype was picked up one time. The rearrangement joins TRBV4-2 to TRBJ2-5; 8 bases map to TRBD2. V trimming: 1 base; J trimming: 3 bases; junction bases outside the gene matches: 4. Germline lookup yields CDR1 LGHNA and CDR2 YNFKEQ. The CDR3 runs to 15 residues. The CDR3 nucleotides read TGTGCCAGCAGCCAAGTGGGAGCGGGGGAAGAGACCCAGTACTTC. Encoded protein: CASSQVGAGEETQYF.